This T cell receptor (beta chain) derives from a study of blood T cells in healthy people across ages. This CDR3 has 15 amino acids. Germline loops: CDR1 DFQATT, CDR2 SNEGSKA (reference sequence). The junction had 8 bases not matched to a gene; V was cut back by 6 bases and J by 1 base. Using a J-beta primer mix together with a sample-barcoded 5' primer, a second PCR was run for roughly 7 to 12 cycles. One entry per CDR3 protein results from TCRdb running MiXCR on the 5' RACE reads. The sample carries 800,000 to 900,000 distinct CDR3 sequences, under 80% recorded once. The chain uses TRBV20-1 and TRBJ2-3; TRBD2 aligns across 9 bases. The source of this sequence is a man under 40 in good health. Material: blood. The CDR3 sequence: CSAKSLAGRTDTQYF. The CDR3 DNA reads TGCAGTGCAAAATCCCTAGCGGGGCGCACAGATACGCAGTATTTT.